This T cell receptor (beta chain) originates from a study of CD8 T cells in Susac syndrome. The CDR3 runs 16 residues. V was clipped by 7 bases and J by 0 bases, with 16 bases between them. Germline V gene sequence: CDR1 SQVTM, CDR2 ANQGSEA. An amount of RNA that ranged from roughly 0.5 to 1 ug was reverse transcribed with random hexamers. TCRdb fed the immunoSEQ multiplex PCR reads into MiXCR, producing one record per CDR3 protein. The table records 73,000 or so distinct CDR3 sequences, about 95% of them present only once. TCR beta was sequenced from blood CD8+ and CD4+ T cells. The rearrangement joins TRBV29-1 to TRBJ2-6; TRBD1 might be the D (6 bases). This TCR came from a human donor with multiple sclerosis. Sequences were obtained from CD8+ T cells from PBMCs. The CDR3 sequence: CSAFLVGASGANVLTF. The CDR3 nucleotides read TGCAGCGCCTTTTTGGTGGGGGCCTCTGGGGCCAACGTCCTGACTTTC. The full variable domain, rest sourced from reference TRBV29-1 and TRBJ2-6, is SAVISQKPSRDICQRGTSLTIQCQVDSQVTMMFWYRQQPGQSLTLIATANQGSEATYESGFVIDKFPISRPNLTFSTLTVSNMSPEDSSIYLCSAFLVGASGANVLTFGAGSRLTVL.